One and the same sample provided the 6 T cell receptor beta chains below, sequenced in a study of blood T cell repertoires in COVID-19. Generated by immunoSEQ multiplex PCR, the TCRdb table keeps only in-frame clones and is missing some. The sample yields a few hundred thousand clones, about nine tenths seen once. Sample: peripheral blood. The receptors come from a woman aged 25 to 39 with COVID-19, enrolled during active disease.

The CDR3 DNA is TGTGCCAGCAGGCCGACTAGCGGGAGGGTGGAGACCCAGTACTTC. Encoded protein: CASRPTSGRVETQYF. This chain uses TRBV28 with TRBJ2-5; 14 nucleotides line up with TRBD2. The CDR3 extends over 15 amino acids. With 6 bases clipped from V and 5 bases from J, the junction kept 5 bases outside the gene matches. In germline, CDR1 is MDHEN, CDR2 SYDVKM.

The chain couples TRBV29-1 to TRBJ2-1; possibly TRBD1 for D (6 bases). The CDR3 is 12 amino acids. Germline values: CDR1 SQVTM, CDR2 ANQGSEA. Trimming took off 7 bases at V and 10 bases at J, with 17 bases between the two ends. CDR3 region: CSAADRIDEQFF. For the CDR3, the DNA is TGCAGCGCCGCGGACAGAATTGACGAGCAGTTCTTC.

This sequence joins TRBV12-5 and TRBJ1-1; D is unresolved. This CDR3 comprises 14 residues. V was pared by 3 bases and J by 5 bases, with 13 bases between. The V gene's germline CDR1 is LGHNT and CDR2 FRNRAP. This chain's CDR3 is CASGFSGPRTEAFF. CDR3 bases: TGTGCTAGTGGTTTCTCCGGTCCCAGGACTGAAGCTTTCTTT.

The chain couples TRBV3-1 (or the pseudogene TRBV3-2) to TRBJ1-4; D remains ambiguous. The CDR3 has 16 residues. V was shortened by 5 bases and J by 10 bases, with 23 bases between the two germline ends. CDR1 is LGHDT, CDR2 YNNKEL, per germline (reference sequence). The CDR3 coding sequence is TGTGCCAGCAGCTCCCGAGGGCGGGGTAAGAGTGGAAAACTGTTTTTT. Translating it yields CASSSRGRGKSGKLFF.

CDR3 sequence: CASSRGTASSGNTIYF. The CDR3 DNA sequence: TGTGCCAGCAGCAGAGGGACAGCTAGTTCTGGAAACACCATATATTTT. This sequence joins TRBV28 and TRBJ1-3; 7 bases are shared with TRBD1. There are 16 residues in the CDR3. In germline, CDR1 is MDHEN, CDR2 SYDVKM. V trimming: 6 bases; J trimming: 1 base; junction bases outside the gene matches: 9. The full variable domain, in which reference TRBV28 and TRBJ1-3 provide the parts outside the CDR3, is DVKVTQSSRYLVKRTGEKVFLECVQDMDHENMFWYRQDPGLGLRLIYFSYDVKMKEKGDIPEGYSVSREKKERFSLILESASTNQTSMYLCASSRGTASSGNTIYFGEGSWLTVV.

The chain recombines TRBV9 with TRBJ2-1; 14 bases align to TRBD2. Germline lookup yields CDR1 SGDLS and CDR2 YYNGEE. The CDR3 extends over 16 amino acids. J gave up 14 bases and V 2 bases, and 12 bases lay outside the gene matches. The CDR3 DNA is TGTGCCAGCAGCGTCTCATCGGGACTAGCGGGAGTACAGAAGTTCTTC. This encodes CASSVSSGLAGVQKFF.